The rows below give T cell receptor beta chains drawn from one sample of a study of shared clonotypes between healthy human individuals. Sequenced by immunoSEQ multiplex PCR; TCRdb stores in-frame clones only, minus some. There are roughly 2.2 million clones in the sample; over 90% occur only once, and 0.3% to 0.4% lies in the top ten. What was sequenced was naive CD4+ T cells from PBMCs. These TCRs come from a man in his late teens or twenties in good health. Some clones in this sample may be carry-over from other donors' samples. The CDR3 runs from the conserved cysteine through the conserved F or W. Each record gives: CDR3 DNA, CDR3 protein, V gene, J gene, D gene, clone size. A D gene is named only where the DNA matches it firmly. Clone size is shown for a subset of rows, as once, few, many or a class of expanded clone.

TGTGCCAGCAGCCAAGGTGCGACAGGCCTCTCTGGAAACACCATATATTTT	CASSQGATGLSGNTIYF	TRBV14	TRBJ1-3	NA	once
TGTGCCAGCAGTAGACGACAGGGCTTCACAGATACGCAGTATTTT	CASSRRQGFTDTQYF	TRBV27	TRBJ2-3	TRBD1	NA
TGTGCCAGCAGCCCGGGGACAGGCGTTGAAAAACTGTTTTTT	CASSPGTGVEKLFF	TRBV9	TRBJ1-4	TRBD1	NA
TGCGCCAGCAGCTTGGGACGTAATAGCGGAGAGACCCAGTACTTC	CASSLGRNSGETQYF	TRBV5-1	TRBJ2-5	NA	NA
TGCGCCAGCAGCCTCGACGCCGATTATAGCAATCAGCCCCAGCATTTT	CASSLDADYSNQPQHF	TRBV4-1	TRBJ1-5	NA	few
TGTGCCAGCAGCCCGGGGACGCTAGCCACACTCTTTACTGAAGCTTTCTTT	CASSPGTLATLFTEAFF	TRBV28	TRBJ1-1	NA	NA
TGCGCCAGCAGCCCCTGGGCAGGGGGGACAGATACGCAGTATTTT	CASSPWAGGTDTQYF	TRBV5-1	TRBJ2-3	NA	NA
TGTGCCTGGAGTACTCTCGGACGGAATTCGGAGACCCAGTACTTC	CAWSTLGRNSETQYF	TRBV30	TRBJ2-5	NA	once
TGTGCCAGCAGCGTAGGCCCAGGGGGCGCCTACGAGCAGTACTTC	CASSVGPGGAYEQYF	TRBV9	TRBJ2-7	TRBD1	NA
TGTGCCTGGAGTGTCGGGCAGAGCTATAATTCACCCCTCCACTTT	CAWSVGQSYNSPLHF	TRBV30	TRBJ1-6	NA	NA
TGTGCCAGCAGACGTCTAGCGGTCTCCTACAATGAGCAGTTCTTC	CASRRLAVSYNEQFF	TRBV27	TRBJ2-1	TRBD2	NA
TGTGCCAGCAGCGCCGGCGGAAACTATGGCTACACCTTC	CASSAGGNYGYTF	TRBV5-4	TRBJ1-2	NA	NA
TGTGCCAGCAGCTCGAGAAGGGGGCGAGAGACCCAGTACTTC	CASSSRRGRETQYF	TRBV7-2	TRBJ2-5	TRBD1	NA
TGTGCCAGCTCAACCCCGGGAGGGCCGGGAGATACGCAGTATTTT	CASSTPGGPGDTQYF	TRBV18	TRBJ2-3	TRBD2	once
TGTGCCAGCAACCCTCCCCTCTCTGGAAACACCATATATTTT	CASNPPLSGNTIYF	TRBV11-2	TRBJ1-3	NA	NA
TGCGCCAGCAGCTTGGTTTCGCAGGGACTCCACGAGCAGTACTTC	CASSLVSQGLHEQYF	TRBV5-1	TRBJ2-7	NA	NA
TGTGCCAGCAGCTTAACAGACGGGGACCGCGCTGGCTACACCTTC	CASSLTDGDRAGYTF	TRBV11-2	TRBJ1-2	NA	NA
TGTGCCAGCAGCTTGGGGACAGGGGTCCATGAGCAGTTCTTC	CASSLGTGVHEQFF	TRBV5-6	TRBJ2-1	TRBD1	NA
TGTGCCATCAGAGGACGGATTAGCACAGATACGCAGTATTTT	CAIRGRISTDTQYF	TRBV10-3	TRBJ2-3	NA	NA
TGTGCCAGCAGTTTAATCCAGCGGCCACAGTTCTTC	CASSLIQRPQFF	TRBV28	TRBJ2-1	NA	NA
TGCGCCAGCAGCCCTATGGGGACAGGGGTTCAGCCCCAGCATTTT	CASSPMGTGVQPQHF	TRBV5-1	TRBJ1-5	TRBD1	once
TGTGCCACCCGGGACAGCTATGGCTACACCTTC	CATRDSYGYTF	TRBV28	TRBJ1-2	TRBD1	NA
TGTGCCAGCAGCCCCACAGGGGCCGGAAACACCATATATTTT	CASSPTGAGNTIYF	TRBV9	TRBJ1-3	TRBD1	NA
TGTGCCAGCTCACCCAGGGAAGCTGGGGCCAACGTCCTGACTTTC	CASSPREAGANVLTF	TRBV18	TRBJ2-6	NA	NA
TGTGCCAGCTCACCAGGGTACGGGGCAGGTCAGCCCCAGCATTTT	CASSPGYGAGQPQHF	TRBV18	TRBJ1-5	NA	few
TGCAGCGTGGCAGGTGGTCTAGCGGGAGCATATTACTACGAGCAGTACTTC	CSVAGGLAGAYYYEQYF	TRBV29-1	TRBJ2-7	TRBD2	NA
TGTGCCAGCAGTGGGTTGGGGGATACGCAGTATTTT	CASSGLGDTQYF	TRBV6-6	TRBJ2-3	NA	once
TGTGCCAGCAGTTCCCAGACTAGCGGGAGTGATAGGCAGTTCTTC	CASSSQTSGSDRQFF	TRBV28	TRBJ2-1	TRBD2	NA
TGTGCCAGCAGCTCTTCTGGAGGACCTGGAAACACCATATATTTT	CASSSSGGPGNTIYF	TRBV7-2	TRBJ1-3	NA	NA
TGTGCCTGGAGTGGCCGACTAGCGGGAGGCAATGAGCAGTTCTTC	CAWSGRLAGGNEQFF	TRBV30	TRBJ2-1	TRBD2	NA
TGTGCCAGCTCACTAAGCCCGGGGACTAATGAAAAACTGTTTTTT	CASSLSPGTNEKLFF	TRBV18	TRBJ1-4	NA	NA
TGTGCCAGTAGTATAGGGGGGACTAACAATCAGCCCCAGCATTTT	CASSIGGTNNQPQHF	TRBV19	TRBJ1-5	NA	once
TGTGCCAGCAGTTTGGGGAGATTCACGGGACAGGGCTATCCTAGTGAGCAGTTCTTC	CASSLGRFTGQGYPSEQFF	TRBV28	TRBJ2-1	TRBD1	NA
TGTGCCAGCAGCCAAGCGGAGACCCAGTACTTC	CASSQAETQYF	TRBV14	TRBJ2-5	NA	NA
TGTGCCAGCAGTTTGGGAGCCACAGATACGCAGTATTTT	CASSLGATDTQYF	TRBV27	TRBJ2-3	NA	NA
TGTGCCAGCAGCCCTCGGGCAGGGGGCGGGGGTCAGCCCCAGCATTTT	CASSPRAGGGGQPQHF	TRBV16	TRBJ1-5	TRBD1	NA
TGTGCCACAAGGATCGGGAGCTCCTACAATGAGCAGTTCTTC	CATRIGSSYNEQFF	TRBV19	TRBJ2-1	NA	NA
TGTGCCAGCAGCCAAGATCGGGTAGGGGGCTATGAGCAGTTCTTC	CASSQDRVGGYEQFF	TRBV4-2	TRBJ2-1	TRBD1	NA
TGTGCCAGCTCACCAAATAGTGGGGATGGCTACACCTTC	CASSPNSGDGYTF	TRBV18	TRBJ1-2	NA	once
TGTGCCAGCAGTGACTCGGGGCCCTTGCGGCAGTTCTTC	CASSDSGPLRQFF	TRBV6-4	TRBJ2-1	NA	NA